This T cell receptor beta chain stems from a study of hypomethylating agent response in myelodysplastic syndrome. Study information: Patients received azacitidine (most of the 11) or decitabine (3 of 11).

The data were produced by immunoSEQ multiplex PCR, yet TCRdb's version contains in-frame clones alone and is incomplete. The sample contains some 5,000 clones, roughly four fifths of which appear only once. Sample: bone marrow, taken before or after starting hypomethylating agent treatment for myelodysplastic syndrome (not recorded which). The TCR originated in a human donor with myelodysplastic syndrome.

CDR3 loop: CASSPRERGNTIYF. CDR3 in DNA: TGTGCCAGCAGCCCGAGGGAACGGGGGAACACCATATATTTT. This chain uses TRBV9 with TRBJ1-3, with D maybe TRBD1 (5 bases). The V and J ends lost 4 bases and 7 bases respectively, with 15 bases between them. The CDR3 has 14 residues. CDR1 SGDLS and CDR2 YYNGEE come from the germline V gene.